This entry lists 8 T cell receptor beta chains sequenced from one sample in a study of blood T cell repertoires in COVID-19. This table comes from immunoSEQ multiplex PCR, and its TCRdb copy is limited to in-frame clones, with some not included. Here the sample spans around 150,000 clones, approximately 84% being singletons. The material sequenced was peripheral blood. The source is a human donor in a cohort sampled during active COVID-19.

The genes are TRBV6-6 and TRBJ2-1, with D tentatively TRBD2 (6 bases). The CDR3 length is 13 residues. Trimming shortened V by 7 bases and J by 7 bases, and 14 bases separated the two germline ends. Germline lookup yields CDR1 MNHNY and CDR2 SVGAGI (reference sequence). CDR3 amino acids: CASIARSGNEQFF. DNA of the CDR3: TGTGCCAGCATAGCGCGCAGCGGGAATGAGCAGTTCTTC.

This clone was seen more than once but under ten times. The gene calls are TRBV7-8 and TRBJ2-3; 14 positions agree with TRBD2. The CDR3 consists of 18 residues. Germline V gene sequence: CDR1 SGHVS, CDR2 FQNEAQ. Trimming cost V 3 bases and J 1 base; bases outside gene matches: 6. The CDR3 reads CASSFGLAGGLRTDTQYF. The DNA for the CDR3 is TGTGCCAGCAGCTTTGGACTAGCGGGGGGCCTACGCACAGATACGCAGTATTTT.

This chain links TRBV30 with TRBJ1-2; TRBD1 matches at 7 bases. The CDR3 is 16 residues long. V lost 1 base and J lost 5; bases outside the gene matches: 13. From germline, CDR1 is GTSNPN and CDR2 SVGIG (reference sequence). The CDR3 DNA reads as TGTGCCTGGAGTGGCTGGGACAGAGGACCGGTTTATGGCTACACCTTC. As protein: CAWSGWDRGPVYGYTF.

The J gene is TRBJ1-6, the V gene TRBV2; 8 bases match TRBD1. V shed 6 bases and J 10 bases; nucleotides not matched to a gene: 11. There are 15 residues in the CDR3. Germline lookup yields CDR1 SNHLY and CDR2 FYNNEI. CDR3 region: CASSLGQGHLSPLHF. CDR3 DNA: TGTGCCAGCAGCCTAGGACAGGGACATTTGTCACCCCTCCACTTT. The entire variable domain, with the rest obtained from reference TRBV2 and TRBJ1-6, is as follows: EPEVTQTPSHQVTQMGQEVILRCVPISNHLYFYWYRQILGQKVEFLVSFYNNEISEKSEIFDDQFSVERPDGSNFTLKIRSTKLEDSAMYFCASSLGQGHLSPLHFGNGTRLTVT.

The chain combines TRBV18 with TRBJ2-5, with D maybe TRBD1 (5 bases). Trimming removed 2 bases at V and 2 bases at J, with 9 bases between. Looked up from germline, CDR1 is KGHSH and CDR2 is LQKENI. This CDR3 is built from 14 residues. The CDR3 bases are TGTGCCAGCTCACCATACAGGAGACAAGAGACCCAGTACTTC. Translated, it gives CASSPYRRQETQYF.

The V call is TRBV30, the J call TRBJ1-4; 10 bases match TRBD1. The V gene end was trimmed by 7 bases and the J gene end by 2 bases; junction bases not matched to a gene: 7. Germline V gives CDR1 GTSNPN, CDR2 SVGIG (reference sequence). The CDR3 runs 15 residues. In DNA, the CDR3 is TGTGCCTTACTTGACAGGGGGCATACTAATGAAAAACTGTTTTTT. This sequence encodes CALLDRGHTNEKLFF.

This clone was detected only once. The chain is built from TRBV7-2 and TRBJ2-6; 12 bases map to TRBD2. The CDR3 consists of 18 residues. V lost 4 bases and J lost 3; bases outside the gene matches: 7. Per the germline V gene, CDR1 is SGHTA and CDR2 is FQGNSA. CDR3 sequence (DNA): TGTGCCAGCAGCTCTAGACTAGCGGGGGCGGGTGGGGCCAACGTCCTGACTTTC. It specifies CASSSRLAGAGGANVLTF.

V usage is TRBV6-2 or TRBV6-3 and J usage is TRBJ2-2; D might be TRBD1 (5 bases). The V and J ends lost 4 bases and 4 bases respectively, with 7 bases between them. CDR1 and CDR2 from the germline V gene are MNHEY and SVGEGT. This CDR3 region has 13 residues. The CDR3 coding sequence is TGTGCCAGCAGTTCCAGGGCCACCGGGGAGCTGTTTTTT. Residues: CASSSRATGELFF.